These 9 T cell receptor beta chains share one sample of origin, sequenced in a study of Ad26.COV2.S vaccination and SARS-CoV-2 variants. Regarding treatment: some 20 received Ad26.COV2.S at low or high dose, single or two shots; several received placebo; per-sample allocation not given. Sampling was performed 63 days after the first vaccine or placebo injection. The data were produced by immunoSEQ multiplex PCR, yet TCRdb's version contains in-frame clones alone and is incomplete. The sample gives about 350,000 clones, over 75% of which show up once; around 3.6% is in the top ten. The source was peripheral blood, collected in a trial of Ad26.COV2.S vaccine versus placebo. These TCRs come from a person aged 18 to 65 who received the Ad26.COV2.S COVID-19 vaccine or a placebo.

Concerning this clone: A junction boundary mismatches the germline segment, possibly from a read error. The genes are TRBV27 and TRBJ1-1; TRBD1 matches at 8 bases. CDR3 length equals 13 residues. Germline CDR1 MNHEY, CDR2 SMNVEV (reference sequence). The CDR3 loop reads CVSGLGTGLEAFF. The CDR3, as DNA: TGTGTCAGCGGTCTCGGGACAGGCCTTGAAGCTTTCTTT.

This clone appeared a few times. The chain uses TRBV6-4 and TRBJ1-1, with 7 positions matching TRBD1. Per germline, CDR1 MRHNA and CDR2 SNTAGT. The CDR3 spans 14 residues. V shed 5 bases, J shed 2 bases, and the junction held 5 bases outside the gene matches. The CDR3 region is CASSRDSENTEAFF. The CDR3 DNA reads TGTGCCAGCAGTCGGGACAGCGAAAACACTGAAGCTTTCTTT.

The V and J genes are TRBV27 and TRBJ1-1; D is possibly TRBD1 (6 bases). V lost 2 bases and J 1 base, leaving 8 bases between the germline ends. Looked up from germline, CDR1 is MNHEY and CDR2 is SMNVEV (reference sequence). The CDR3 has 14 amino acids. CDR3 DNA: TGTGCCAGCAGTTTACACAGGGAGAACACTGAAGCTTTCTTT. It translates to CASSLHRENTEAFF.

The chain uses TRBV24-1 and TRBJ2-3; the match to TRBD2 covers 7 bases. Germline V gene lookup returns CDR1 KGHDR and CDR2 SFDVKD. Trimming took 2 bases from V and 2 from J; bases not matched to a gene: 6. The CDR3 has 16 residues. The CDR3 DNA reads as TGTGCCACCAGTGATTACGGCGGGGGAAACACAGATACGCAGTATTTT. This gives the protein CATSDYGGGNTDTQYF.

V gene TRBV4-2 combines with J gene TRBJ2-7; D gene uncertain. This CDR3 is built from 14 residues. Per germline, CDR1 LGHNA and CDR2 YNFKEQ. V was trimmed by 1 base and J by 0 bases, leaving 7 bases between them. The CDR3 reads CASSQGISSYEQYF. In nucleotides, the CDR3 is TGTGCCAGCAGCCAAGGGATTAGCTCCTACGAGCAGTACTTC.

A single count supports this clone. The CDR3 region is CASSPPGFYGYTF. CDR3 bases: TGTGCCAGCAGTCCTCCCGGGTTCTATGGCTACACCTTC. This rearrangement joins TRBV5-6 to TRBJ1-2; D gene unclear. Germline-derived CDR1 and CDR2 are SGHDT and YYEEEE. CDR3 length: 13 residues. Deletions cut 5 bases from V and 4 bases from J, with 12 bases between.

The CDR3 DNA reads as TGCGCCAGCAGCGCGACAGGGGGTAATGAAAAACTGTTTTTT. It is translated as CASSATGGNEKLFF. The rearrangement links TRBV5-1 to TRBJ1-4, with 9 bases identical to TRBD1. The CDR3 has 14 amino acids. The ends lost 4 bases at V and 4 bases at J; junction bases unmatched: 2. CDR1 and CDR2 from the germline V gene are SGHRS and YFSETQ. The variable domain in full, with the rest retrieved from reference TRBV5-1 and TRBJ1-4, is KAGVTQTPRYLIKTRGQQVTLSCSPISGHRSVSWYQQTPGQGLQFLFEYFSETQRNKGNFPGRFSGRQFSNSRSEMNVSTLELGDSALYLCASSATGGNEKLFFGSGTQLSVL.

This clone was detected only once. Other DNA sequences in the sample encode the same CDR3. The J gene is TRBJ2-7, the V gene TRBV3-1 (or the pseudogene TRBV3-2); 8 nucleotides match TRBD1. J lost 4 bases, V lost 1 base, and 3 bases had no gene match. Germline values: CDR1 LGHDT, CDR2 YNNKEL (reference sequence). CDR3 length: 14 amino acids. CDR3 protein: CASSQGTGGYEQYF. The CDR3 DNA follows: TGTGCCAGCAGCCAAGGAACAGGGGGGTACGAGCAGTACTTC.

This sequence joins TRBV4-1 and TRBJ2-7, with D perhaps TRBD1 (5 bases). The length of the CDR3 is 16 residues. Germline CDR1 MGHRA, CDR2 YSYEKL. Trimming removed 1 base from V and 2 bases from J, with 15 bases in between. Here the CDR3 reads CASSQGGSGWAYEQYF. The CDR3 DNA sequence: TGCGCCAGCAGCCAAGGGGGCTCAGGGTGGGCCTACGAGCAGTACTTC.